This TCR beta chain was documented in a study of blood T cells in healthy people across ages. V gave up 1 base and J gave up 5 bases, with 14 bases separating them. Germline CDR1 is MNHNS and CDR2 is SASEGT. The length of the CDR3 is 15 residues. A second PCR of roughly 7 to 11 cycles used a sample-barcoded 5' primer and a J-beta primer mix. Each cDNA molecule carried a tag from a template-switch adaptor that contained 12 random nucleotides. TCRdb reprocessed the 5' RACE reads via MiXCR and lists one record per CDR3 protein. The repertoire holds 730,000 or so distinct CDR3 sequences, with 40% to 50% as singletons. Study findings and constraints: Aged donors had fewer naive CD4+ cells and lower diversity than long-lived donors. Researchers report that TCR beta diversity correlated strongly with naive T cell percentage.

This clonotype was seen a handful of times. Its matching antigen is unknown. Sequenced input: blood. The V gene is TRBV6-1, the J gene TRBJ2-5; D may match TRBD1 or TRBD2 (5 bases each). This clonotype originated in an elderly man in good health. In nucleotides, the CDR3 is TGTGCCAGCAGTGAAGGGGACCCCCCGCGGGAGACCCAGTACTTC. Amino acids: CASSEGDPPRETQYF.